The entry below describes one TCR beta chain. The antigen remains undetermined. These data originate in a study of T cell clonotyping in hematopoietic cell transplantation. Study-level findings and limits: Graft donor and pretransplant recipient Inverse Simpson Index values predicted broader posttransplant TCR diversity. CD4 and CD8 repertoire contributions could not be separated without sorting. Pathologically expanded recipient clonotypes increased progressively from day 30 to day 180 as diversity fell.

V lost 8 bases and J lost 9, with 17 bases in between. The CDR3 is 12 amino acids. Per the germline V gene, CDR1 is WNHNN and CDR2 is SYGVQD (reference sequence). Clones were read by immunoSEQ multiplex PCR, and TCRdb kept only the in-frame ones, dropping some. The sample gives roughly 44,000 clones, roughly 96% of which show up once; approximately 0.9% is in the top ten. Material for sequencing was peripheral blood mononuclear cells. The V call is TRBV10-1, the J call TRBJ2-7, with TRBD2 as a possible D gene (6 bases). The clonotype comes from a man aged 25 to 40 in good health. Some clones in this sample may be carry-over from other donors' samples. The CDR3 DNA sequence: TGCGCCAGCTCGGGGGACCTCCCCGGGCAGTACTTC. This sequence encodes CASSGDLPGQYF.